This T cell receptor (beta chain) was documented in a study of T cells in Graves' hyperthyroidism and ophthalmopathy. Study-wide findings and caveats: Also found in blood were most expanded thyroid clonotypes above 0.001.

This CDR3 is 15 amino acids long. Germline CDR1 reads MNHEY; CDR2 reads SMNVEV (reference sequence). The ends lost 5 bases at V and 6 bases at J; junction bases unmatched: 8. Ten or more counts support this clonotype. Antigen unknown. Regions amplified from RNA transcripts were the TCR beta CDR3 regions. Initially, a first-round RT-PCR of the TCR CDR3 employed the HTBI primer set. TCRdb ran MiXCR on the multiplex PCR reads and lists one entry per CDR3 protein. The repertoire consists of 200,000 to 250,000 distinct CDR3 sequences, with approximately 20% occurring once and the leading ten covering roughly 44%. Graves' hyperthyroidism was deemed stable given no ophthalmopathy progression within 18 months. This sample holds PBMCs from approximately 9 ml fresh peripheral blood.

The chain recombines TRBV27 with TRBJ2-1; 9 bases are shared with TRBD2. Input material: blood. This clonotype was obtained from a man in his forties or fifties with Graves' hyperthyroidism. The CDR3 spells CASSPIAGEFNEQFF. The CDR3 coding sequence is TGTGCCAGCAGTCCAATAGCGGGGGAGTTCAATGAGCAGTTCTTC.